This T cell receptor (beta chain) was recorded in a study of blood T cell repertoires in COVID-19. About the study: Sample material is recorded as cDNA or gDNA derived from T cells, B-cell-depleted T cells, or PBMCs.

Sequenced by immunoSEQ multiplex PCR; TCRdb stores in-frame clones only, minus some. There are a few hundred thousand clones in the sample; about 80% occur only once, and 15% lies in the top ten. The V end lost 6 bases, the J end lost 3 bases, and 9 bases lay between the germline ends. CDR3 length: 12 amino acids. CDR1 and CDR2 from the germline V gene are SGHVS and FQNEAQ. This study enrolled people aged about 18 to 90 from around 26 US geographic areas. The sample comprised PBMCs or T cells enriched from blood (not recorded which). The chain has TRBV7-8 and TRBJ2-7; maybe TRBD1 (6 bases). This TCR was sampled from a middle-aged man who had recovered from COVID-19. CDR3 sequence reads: CASSEQGYEQYF. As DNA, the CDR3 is TGTGCCAGCAGTGAACAGGGCTACGAGCAGTACTTC.